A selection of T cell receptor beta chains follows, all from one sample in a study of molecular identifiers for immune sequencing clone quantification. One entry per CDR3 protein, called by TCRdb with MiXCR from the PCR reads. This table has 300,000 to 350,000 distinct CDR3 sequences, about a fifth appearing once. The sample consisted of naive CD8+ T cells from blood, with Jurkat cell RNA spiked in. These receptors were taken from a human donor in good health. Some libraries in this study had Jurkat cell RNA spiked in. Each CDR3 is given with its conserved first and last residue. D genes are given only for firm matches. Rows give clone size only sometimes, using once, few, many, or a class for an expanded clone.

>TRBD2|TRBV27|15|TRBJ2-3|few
TGTGCCAGCTCTTATAGCGGGGGGGTCACAGATACGCAGTATTTT
CASSYSGGVTDTQYF
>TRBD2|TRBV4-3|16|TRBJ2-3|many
TGCGCCAGCAGCCAAGATGGACTAGCGCGAACAGATACGCAGTATTTT
CASSQDGLARTDTQYF
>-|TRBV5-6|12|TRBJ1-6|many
TGTGCCAGCAGCGGTCTTAATTCACCCCTCCACTTT
CASSGLNSPLHF
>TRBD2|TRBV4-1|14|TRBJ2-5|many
TGCGCCAGCAGCCAGCAGCGGGGCCAAGAGACCCAGTACTTC
CASSQQRGQETQYF
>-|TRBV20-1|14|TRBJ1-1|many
TGCAGTGCTAGAGAGACGATTACGAACACTGAAGCTTTCTTT
CSARETITNTEAFF
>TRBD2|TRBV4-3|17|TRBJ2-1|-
TGCGCCAGCAGCCAAGATCGGAGTAGCGGGGGTTGGGGTGAGCAGTTCTTC
CASSQDRSSGGWGEQFF
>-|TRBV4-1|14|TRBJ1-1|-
TGCGCCAGCAGCCAAGACGGTATGGACTCGCAAGCTTTCTTT
CASSQDGMDSQAFF
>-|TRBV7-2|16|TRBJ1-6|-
TGTGCCAGCAGCCCCTCTCAGGGGCATGGGGGTTCACACCTCCACTTT
CASSPSQGHGGSHLHF
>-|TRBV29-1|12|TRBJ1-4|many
TGCAGCGTTGTGGAATCAAATGAAAAACTGTTTTTT
CSVVESNEKLFF
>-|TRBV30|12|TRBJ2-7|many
TGTGCCTGGAGTTTCGTGGGGGAAGAGCAGTACTTC
CAWSFVGEEQYF
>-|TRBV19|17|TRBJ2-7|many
TGTGCCAGTAGTATAGCCGACCCCCCGGGACGATCCTACGAGCAGTACTTC
CASSIADPPGRSYEQYF
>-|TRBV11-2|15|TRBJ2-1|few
TGTGCCAGCAGCTTAGAGGTAAACTATGCTAATGAGCAGTTCTTC
CASSLEVNYANEQFF
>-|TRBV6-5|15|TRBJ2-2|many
TGTGCCAGCAGTTACTCTAGTCGTGAAACCGGGGAGCTGTTTTTT
CASSYSSRETGELFF
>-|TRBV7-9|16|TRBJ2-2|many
TGTGCCAGCAGCTTAGCTTCGCAGATGAACACCGGGGAGCTGTTTTTT
CASSLASQMNTGELFF
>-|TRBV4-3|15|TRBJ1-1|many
TGCGCCAGCAGCCAAGATAGAACGAGAGGGTCTGAAGCTTTCTTT
CASSQDRTRGSEAFF
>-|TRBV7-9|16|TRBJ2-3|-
TGTGCCAGCAGCTTAGGACCCAGCCCCGGCACAGATACGCAGTATTTT
CASSLGPSPGTDTQYF
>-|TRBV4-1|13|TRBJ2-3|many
TGCGCCAGCAGCCAAGAAGGAACAGATACGCAGTATTTT
CASSQEGTDTQYF
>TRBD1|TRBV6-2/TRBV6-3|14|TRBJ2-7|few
TGTGCCAGCAGTTACGGACAGGACCTCTACGAGCAGTACTTC
CASSYGQDLYEQYF
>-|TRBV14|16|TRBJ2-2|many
TGTGCCAGCAGCCAAGCCCCGGGGGAGTCCCCCGGGGAGCTGTTTTTT
CASSQAPGESPGELFF
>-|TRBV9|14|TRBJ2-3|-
TGTGCCAGCAGCGTCTGGGGGGGCACAGATACGCAGTATTTT
CASSVWGGTDTQYF
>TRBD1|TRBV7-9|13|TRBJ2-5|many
TGTGCCAGCAGTTCGGACAGGAAAGAGACCCAGTACTTC
CASSSDRKETQYF
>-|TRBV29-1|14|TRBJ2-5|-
TGCAGCGTAGGATCAATAGCGGAACAAGAGACCCAGTACTTC
CSVGSIAEQETQYF
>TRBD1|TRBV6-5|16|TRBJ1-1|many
TGTGCCAGCAGTTGGGGACAGGGCTGGGAGGCCACTGAAGCTTTCTTT
CASSWGQGWEATEAFF
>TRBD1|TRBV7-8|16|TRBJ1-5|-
TGTGCCAGCAGCCCCAGGACAGGGATGATCAATCAGCCCCAGCATTTT
CASSPRTGMINQPQHF
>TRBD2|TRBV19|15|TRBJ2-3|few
TGTGCCAGTAGCTATACTAGCGGGGGAGCGGATACGCAGTATTTT
CASSYTSGGADTQYF
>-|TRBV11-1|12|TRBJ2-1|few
TGTGCCAGCAGCTTAGTAGCCGCGGGGCAGTTCTTC
CASSLVAAGQFF
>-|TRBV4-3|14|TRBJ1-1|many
TGCGCCAGCAGCCCCGGCAACATGAACACTGAAGCTTTCTTT
CASSPGNMNTEAFF
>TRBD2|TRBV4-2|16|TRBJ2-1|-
TGTGCCAGCAGCCAGGATCCGGGACTAGCTCACAATGAGCAGTTCTTC
CASSQDPGLAHNEQFF
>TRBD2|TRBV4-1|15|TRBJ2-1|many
TGCGCCAGCAGCCAAGGACTAGCGGGGGCCAATGAGCAGTTCTTC
CASSQGLAGANEQFF
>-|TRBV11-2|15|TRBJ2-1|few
TGTGCCAGCAGCTTAAGTTCCACAGACTACAATGAGCAGTTCTTC
CASSLSSTDYNEQFF
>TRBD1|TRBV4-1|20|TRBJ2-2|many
TGCGCCAGCAGCCAAGATCTGAGACAGGGGGTTATTGAGGACACCGGGGAGCTGTTTTTT
CASSQDLRQGVIEDTGELFF
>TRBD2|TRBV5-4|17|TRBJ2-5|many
TGTGCCAGCAGCTTGCATCCTCTAGCGGGCGGGCAAGAGACCCAGTACTTC
CASSLHPLAGGQETQYF
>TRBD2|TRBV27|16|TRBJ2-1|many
TGTGCCAGCAGCCCCACCGGGACTAGCGGGCCGAATGAGCAGTTCTTC
CASSPTGTSGPNEQFF
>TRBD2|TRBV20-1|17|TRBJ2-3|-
TGCAGTGCTAGGGGGCGGGAGGCGGGGGGGCAATTAGATACGCAGTATTTT
CSARGREAGGQLDTQYF
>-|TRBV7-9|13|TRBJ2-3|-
TGTGCCAGCGGCCGGGGAAGGGTTGATACGCAGTATTTT
CASGRGRVDTQYF
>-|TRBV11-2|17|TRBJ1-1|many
TGTGCCAGCAGCCGAGGTCGGGGAGGAGTTGGGAGCACTGAAGCTTTCTTT
CASSRGRGGVGSTEAFF
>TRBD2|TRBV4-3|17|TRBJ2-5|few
TGCGCCAGCAGCCAAGACCCCCCCCCTAGCGGGGGCCGGGCCCAGTACTTC
CASSQDPPPSGGRAQYF
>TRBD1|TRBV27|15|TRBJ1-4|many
TGTGCCAGCAGTTCACAGGGGGCAACTAATGAAAAACTGTTTTTT
CASSSQGATNEKLFF
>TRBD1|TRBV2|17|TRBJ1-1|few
TGTGCCAGCAGTGTTCCGGGACAGGAAGACATGAACACTGAAGCTTTCTTT
CASSVPGQEDMNTEAFF
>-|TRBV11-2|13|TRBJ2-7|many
TGTGCCAGCAGCTTAGTAGCATCCTCCGAGCAGTACTTC
CASSLVASSEQYF